The clone carrying this TCR beta chain was observed a handful of times. Antigen: not known. The CDR3 length is 13 residues. In germline, CDR1 is SGHRS, CDR2 YFSETQ. V was clipped by 7 bases and J by 1 base, with 11 bases between them. Repertoires were generated with immunoSEQ multiplex PCR, while TCRdb's copy carries only in-frame clones and drops some. This sample yields about 200,000 clones, of which more than 85% are seen a single time; about 1% belongs to the top ten. The record originates from a study of T cell responses to AZD1222 COVID-19 vaccine. Study results and caveats: Two doses of AZD1222 preceded a rise in Spike-specific TCR breadth and depth. Seropositive AZD1222 recipients at baseline numbered only 5 to 7. Unmutated variant regions are reportedly the target of nearly half of TCRs that are spike-specific. Researchers report vaccine-associated CD4 TCRs spanning spike, with dominance at 160-218 and 743-854.

The V and J genes are TRBV5-1 and TRBJ1-1, with unresolved D. This TCR was sampled from an adult in good health. The sample was peripheral blood, taken on day 0 of MenACWY control vaccination. CDR3 nucleotides: TGCGCCAGCCGCACCACACAGAACACTGAAGCTTTCTTT. This translates into CASRTTQNTEAFF.